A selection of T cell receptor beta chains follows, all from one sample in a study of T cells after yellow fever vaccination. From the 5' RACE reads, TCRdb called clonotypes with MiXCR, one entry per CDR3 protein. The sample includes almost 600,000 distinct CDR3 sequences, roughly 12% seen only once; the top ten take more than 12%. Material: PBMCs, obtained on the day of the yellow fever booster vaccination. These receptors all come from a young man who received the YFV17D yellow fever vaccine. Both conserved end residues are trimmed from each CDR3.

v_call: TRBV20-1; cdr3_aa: SATSGRETQY
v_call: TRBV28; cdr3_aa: ASSPLLGGRATGELF
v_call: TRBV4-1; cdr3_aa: ASSQVWNEQF
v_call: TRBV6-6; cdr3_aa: ASSYSKVYEQY
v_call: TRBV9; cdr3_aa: ASSGGADTQY
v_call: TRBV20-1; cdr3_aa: SASTSLANSYNSPLH
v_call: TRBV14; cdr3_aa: ASSYSYLREQY
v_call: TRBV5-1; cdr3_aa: ASRTSGTTEAF
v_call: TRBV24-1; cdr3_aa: ATSDYPTGGEQF
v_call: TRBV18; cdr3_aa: ASSRGLSPYDGELF
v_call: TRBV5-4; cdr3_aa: ASSPSGGVITDTQY
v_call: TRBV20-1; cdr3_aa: SASNDRAREQY
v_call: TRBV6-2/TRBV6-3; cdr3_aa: ASSYHSGASGSYNEQF
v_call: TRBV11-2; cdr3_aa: ASSRDPAASEQY
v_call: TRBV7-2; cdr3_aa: ASSLVSPGRHAGKQF
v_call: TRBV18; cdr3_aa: ASSPNSYTEAF
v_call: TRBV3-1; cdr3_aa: ASSLGRDLLNEQF
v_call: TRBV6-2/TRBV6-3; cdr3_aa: ASSYLLGGTGELF
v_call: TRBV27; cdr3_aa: ASSGQGIYEQY
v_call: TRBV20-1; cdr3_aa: SAREGPKGSYEQY
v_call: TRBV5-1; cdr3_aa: ASSYQGQGVNEQF
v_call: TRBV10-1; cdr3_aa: ASEAGTGGTEQY
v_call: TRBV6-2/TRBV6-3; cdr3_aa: ASTFSPRGAEAF
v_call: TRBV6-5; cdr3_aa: ASSYSGTGGYGYT
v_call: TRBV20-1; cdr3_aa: SARLAGVLDTQY
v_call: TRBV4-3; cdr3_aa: ASSQVAGGEQY
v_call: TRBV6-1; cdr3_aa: ASNKRERVNEQF
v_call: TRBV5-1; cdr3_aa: ASSLFVSGANVLT